This T cell receptor beta chain emerged from a study of CD4 T cells in relation to SARS-CoV-2 and coronaviruses. Study-wide background: PBMCs were cultured with antigen for roughly 10 days before TCR beta sequencing.

This table comes from immunoSEQ multiplex PCR, and its TCRdb copy is limited to in-frame clones, with some not included. The sample contains about 24,000 clones, about 76% of which appear only once. Worth noting for this clone: Its target is unknown.

Study findings and constraints: Compared with monoreactive clones, crossreactive clones showed significantly weaker SARS-CoV-2 expansion. No crossreactivity against non-spike viral proteins was tested here.

CD4+ T cells from unexposed donors were obtained before the COVID-19 pandemic (2011-2018). Isolation of CD4+ T cells took place after nine to ten days in culture. There are 13 residues in the CDR3. The V end was cut by 6 bases, the J end by 6 bases, with 14 bases between. Germline V gene sequence: CDR1 MNHEY, CDR2 SVGAGI. This chain uses TRBV6-5 with TRBJ1-1; maybe TRBD1 (5 bases). Sequenced material: CD4+ T cells from PBMCs, cultured in vitro. The sequence was collected from a human donor in good health. DNA for the CDR3: TGTGCCAGCAGCATATTGGGGGAATCTGAAGCTTTCTTT. This translates into CASSILGESEAFF.